This TCR beta chain was identified during a study of cytomegalovirus exposure and HLA in healthy donors. 13 Jbeta primers and 60 Vbeta primers were used for the PCR. Measured with immunoSEQ multiplex PCR; TCRdb has only the in-frame clones, and not every one. Here the sample spans hundreds of thousands of clones, 70% to 90% being singletons. For this clone: Its target is not known.

Though probably carrying unrecorded immune exposures, donors were nominally healthy at sampling. Study observations and caveats: It was around 160 TCR beta chains that were listed as cytomegalovirus-associated. Reports described diagnosis of cytomegalovirus status by the classifier as highly specific and sensitive. Later analysis associated a missense DCLRE1C variant with TCR beta V- and J-gene trimming.

Germline CDR1 LNHDA, CDR2 SQIVND (reference sequence). The CDR3 contains 16 residues. V was pared by 5 bases and J by 4 bases, with 6 bases of the junction left unmatched. The V gene is TRBV19, the J gene TRBJ2-1; TRBD2 agrees at 12 bases. The sample taken for sequencing was PBMCs. This TCR derives from a woman under 30 in good health and CMV-seronegative. The CDR3 is CASSSTTSGGYNEQFF. The DNA of the CDR3 is TGTGCCAGTAGTTCCACGACTAGCGGGGGATACAATGAGCAGTTCTTC.